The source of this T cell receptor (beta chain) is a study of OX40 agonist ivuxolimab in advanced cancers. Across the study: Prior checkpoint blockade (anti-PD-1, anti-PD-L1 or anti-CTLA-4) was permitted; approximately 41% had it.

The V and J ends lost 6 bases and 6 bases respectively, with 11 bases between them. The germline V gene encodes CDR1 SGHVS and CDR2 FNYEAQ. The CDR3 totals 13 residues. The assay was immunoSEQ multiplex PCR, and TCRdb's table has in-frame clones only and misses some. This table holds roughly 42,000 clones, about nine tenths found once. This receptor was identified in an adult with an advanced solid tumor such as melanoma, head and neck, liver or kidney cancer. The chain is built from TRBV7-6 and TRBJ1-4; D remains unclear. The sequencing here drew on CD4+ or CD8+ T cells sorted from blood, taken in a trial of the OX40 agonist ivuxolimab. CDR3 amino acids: CASSRRGDEKLFF. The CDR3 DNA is TGTGCCAGCAGTAGGCGGGGTGATGAAAAACTGTTTTTT. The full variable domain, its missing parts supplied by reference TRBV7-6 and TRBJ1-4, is GAGVSQSPRYKVTKRGQDVALRCDPISGHVSLYWYRQALGQGPEFLTYFNYEAQQDKSGLPNDRFSAERPEGSISTLTIQRTEQRDSAMYRCASSRRGDEKLFFGSGTQLSVL.